The 28 T cell receptor beta chains given below trace back to one sample, sequenced in a study of shared clonotypes between healthy human individuals. Clones were sequenced by immunoSEQ multiplex PCR, and TCRdb holds only the in-frame ones, with some missing. The repertoire holds hundreds of thousands of clones, with 55% to 85% as singletons. The sequencing input was memory CD4+ T cells sorted from blood. Sample subset: CD45RA-negative fraction. Receptors were obtained from a woman in her twenties or thirties in good health.

V usage is TRBV2 and J usage is TRBJ1-2; D remains unclear. Germline lookup yields CDR1 SNHLY and CDR2 FYNNEI. The germline V and J ends were trimmed by 2 bases and 6 bases, with 13 bases remaining between them. The CDR3 spans 14 residues. In DNA form, the CDR3 reads TGTGCCAGCAGTGAAACGAGGTCGTGGGATGGCTACACCTTC. Its protein is CASSETRSWDGYTF.

The chain combines TRBV6-5 with TRBJ1-2, with TRBD1 identical over 7 bases. With V trimmed by 6 bases and J by 3 bases, 10 bases remained unmatched. CDR1 and CDR2 (germline): MNHEY, SVGAGI. The CDR3 consists of 15 residues. The CDR3 reads CASSPGGGAHYGYTF. CDR3 in DNA: TGTGCCAGCAGCCCTGGAGGGGGCGCCCACTATGGCTACACCTTC.

The rearrangement uses TRBV6-5 and TRBJ2-1; 8 bases line up with TRBD2. Losses at the gene ends were 6 bases for V and 10 bases for J; bases not matched to a gene: 11. This CDR3 is 14 amino acids long. CDR1 is MNHEY and CDR2 is SVGAGI in the germline V gene. CDR3 DNA sequence: TGTGCCAGCAGACGCGGACTAGCACTAGAGGAGCAGTTCTTC. This sequence encodes CASRRGLALEEQFF.

The chain links TRBV19 to TRBJ1-1; D remains unclear. V dropped 7 bases and J dropped 3 bases, with 9 bases sitting between them. This CDR3 spans 12 amino acids. Germline assignment: CDR1 LNHDA and CDR2 SQIVND (reference sequence). CDR3 in amino acids: CASMGRDTEAFF. CDR3 nucleotide sequence: TGTGCCAGTATGGGGAGGGACACTGAAGCTTTCTTT.

The chain is built from TRBV28 and TRBJ2-5; D unclear. The CDR3 covers 13 residues. V lost 5 bases to trimming and J lost 6 bases, with 13 bases between them. The germline V gene has CDR1 MDHEN and CDR2 SYDVKM. CDR3 DNA sequence: TGTGCCAGCAGTCCGGGCGACCGCAAGACCCAGTACTTC. This gives the protein CASSPGDRKTQYF.

The chain joins TRBV6-5 to TRBJ2-3; the match to TRBD2 covers 7 bases. From germline, CDR1 is MNHEY and CDR2 SVGAGI. The CDR3 covers 14 residues. J lost 9 bases, V lost 8 bases, and 14 bases had no gene match. DNA for the CDR3: TGTGCCAGCGGCAGAGCGGGACCTCTGGGCACGCAGTATTTT. Amino acids: CASGRAGPLGTQYF.

This clone was counted only a few times. The V call is TRBV27, the J call TRBJ1-2, with TRBD1 matching 9 bases. The length of the CDR3 is 13 residues. Germline-derived CDR1 and CDR2 are MNHEY and SMNVEV (reference sequence). Germline trimming cut 8 bases from V and 4 bases from J; bases unmatched to any gene: 5. The CDR3 nucleotides are TGTGCCAGCGCGGACAGGGGATTCTATGGCTACACCTTC. Translating gives CASADRGFYGYTF.

J is TRBJ2-1 and V is TRBV27; possible D gene TRBD2, 6 bases. The ends were cut back, 5 bases at V and 5 bases at J, with 13 bases in the middle. Germline-derived CDR1 and CDR2 are MNHEY and SMNVEV (reference sequence). This CDR3 is 14 amino acids long. Written as DNA, the CDR3 is TGTGCCAGCAGTCCCCGGGACTTTAACAATGAGCAGTTCTTC. It is translated as CASSPRDFNNEQFF.

This clone was detected once. The chain links TRBV28 to TRBJ2-7, with 8 bases fitting TRBD2. CDR1 is MDHEN, CDR2 SYDVKM, per germline. Trimming cost V 3 bases and J 5 bases; bases outside gene matches: 9. The CDR3 loop spans 15 amino acids. The DNA for the CDR3 is TGTGCCAGCAGTTTGAGCGGCGGGAGGATAGACGAGCAGTACTTC. Its translation: CASSLSGGRIDEQYF.

This clone was counted a single time. This chain uses TRBV7-2 with TRBJ2-5, with D unclear. Between the trimmed V and J ends, which lost 4 bases and 5 bases, there was a span of 8 bases. The V gene's germline CDR1 is SGHTA and CDR2 FQGNSA. There are 12 residues in the CDR3. CDR3 region: CASSWRRETQYF. Written as DNA, the CDR3 is TGTGCCAGCAGCTGGCGACGGGAGACCCAGTACTTC.

The J gene is TRBJ1-5, the V gene TRBV10-2; D is uncertain. V lost 6 bases, J lost 0 bases, and 9 bases lay in between. Germline V gene lookup returns CDR1 WSHSY and CDR2 SAAADI. The CDR3 consists of 14 residues. CDR3 in amino acids: CASSKGYSNQPQHF. The CDR3 nucleotides read TGCGCCAGCAGCAAGGGTTATAGCAATCAGCCCCAGCATTTT.

The genes are TRBV7-8 and TRBJ1-5; no reliable D call. The V end lost 2 bases, the J end lost 5 bases, and 7 bases lay between the germline ends. The CDR3 consists of 13 residues. Germline V gives CDR1 SGHVS, CDR2 FQNEAQ. The chain's CDR3 is CASSLQWDQPQHF. The CDR3 coding sequence is TGTGCCAGCAGCTTACAGTGGGATCAGCCCCAGCATTTT.

The V and J genes are TRBV11-3 and TRBJ1-5; D not certain. This CDR3 has 16 residues. Germline V gene data show CDR1 as SGHNT and CDR2 as YENEEA. Trimming left V 1 base short and J 4 bases short, with 14 bases between. The CDR3 is CASSLGPPLGNQPQHF. CDR3 coding DNA: TGTGCCAGCAGCTTAGGACCCCCCTTAGGGAATCAGCCCCAGCATTTT. Full variable domain (outside the CDR3, taken from reference TRBV11-3 and TRBJ1-5): EAGVVQSPRYKIIEKKQPVAFWCNPISGHNTLYWYLQNLGQGPELLIRYENEEAVDDSQLPKDRFSAERLKGVDSTLKIQPAELGDSAVYLCASSLGPPLGNQPQHFGDGTRLSIL.

The rearrangement links TRBV30 to TRBJ2-7; D gene uncertain. V gave up 0 bases and J gave up 3 bases, with 12 bases separating them. The V gene's germline CDR1 is GTSNPN and CDR2 SVGIG (reference sequence). This CDR3 comprises 14 residues. This CDR3 reads CAWSVRLTLYEQYF. CDR3 sequence (DNA): TGTGCCTGGAGTGTAAGGCTGACCCTCTACGAGCAGTACTTC.

The genes are TRBV5-4 and TRBJ2-3; TRBD2 matches at 9 bases. The CDR3 is 15 amino acids. Germline V gene sequence: CDR1 SGHNT, CDR2 YYREEE (reference sequence). With V trimmed by 0 bases and J by 1 base, 0 bases remained unmatched. CDR3 loop: CASSLGLAGTDTQYF. In nucleotides, the CDR3 is TGTGCCAGCAGCTTGGGACTAGCGGGCACAGATACGCAGTATTTT.

This clone was observed once. The chain uses TRBV14 and TRBJ1-2, with a weak D call TRBD1 (6 bases). The CDR3 loop spans 12 amino acids. V lost 4 bases and J 8 bases, leaving 11 bases between the germline ends. Germline lookup yields CDR1 SGHDN and CDR2 FVKESK. CDR3 amino acids: CASSRRGGGYTF. The DNA of the CDR3 is TGTGCCAGCAGCCGCAGGGGTGGCGGCTACACCTTC.

The J gene is TRBJ2-1, the V gene TRBV6-1; no clear D. Germline V lookup: CDR1 MNHNS, CDR2 SASEGT. The CDR3 spans 16 residues. V was shortened by 4 bases and J by 9 bases, with 22 bases between the two germline ends. The CDR3 region is CASSGRAVSKLSEQFF. In nucleotides, the CDR3 is TGTGCCAGCAGTGGCCGGGCGGTTAGCAAACTTAGTGAGCAGTTCTTC.

The CDR3 loop reads CASSPTDREQFF. The CDR3 DNA follows: TGTGCCAGCAGCCCGACGGACAGGGAGCAGTTCTTC. V usage is TRBV5-5 and J usage is TRBJ2-1; TRBD1 agrees at 7 bases. The germline V gene encodes CDR1 SGHKS and CDR2 YYEKEE (reference sequence). Trimming took 4 bases from V and 10 from J; bases not matched to a gene: 5. The CDR3 has 12 residues.

The genes are TRBV6-1 and TRBJ2-1; TRBD1 matches 7 bases. The V and J ends lost 3 bases and 2 bases, in that order; junction bases with no gene match: 7. The germline CDR1 and CDR2 sequences are MNHNS and SASEGT. The CDR3 covers 16 residues. CDR3 sequence reads: CASSEMTGTTYNEQFF. In DNA, the CDR3 is TGTGCCAGCAGTGAGATGACAGGGACGACCTACAATGAGCAGTTCTTC.

Of note for this clone: A far larger clone is a single base away, which makes a read error likely. Other DNA sequences in this sample translate to the same CDR3. V is TRBV10-3 and J is TRBJ2-7, with D tentatively TRBD2 (5 bases). This CDR3 spans 14 amino acids. CDR1 and CDR2 (germline): ENHRY, SYGVKD. The CDR3 here is CAISEFAQRDEQYF. The CDR3 nucleotides read TGTGCCATTAGTGAGTTCGCCCAGAGGGACGAGCAGTACTTC.

This chain links TRBV7-9 with TRBJ2-3, with 9 bases identical to TRBD1. The CDR3 runs to 13 residues. The V gene's germline CDR1 is SEHNR and CDR2 FQNEAQ (reference sequence). V lost 8 bases, J lost 4 bases, and 4 bases stayed unmatched. The CDR3 region is CASGRTGADTQYF. For the CDR3, the DNA is TGTGCCAGCGGCCGGACAGGGGCAGATACGCAGTATTTT.

This chain connects TRBV9 to TRBJ2-5; 10 nucleotides line up with TRBD2. V lost 2 bases, J lost 5 bases, and 6 bases stayed unmatched. This CDR3 spans 15 amino acids. Per germline, CDR1 SGDLS and CDR2 YYNGEE. The CDR3 reads CASSVASGSWETQYF. DNA of the CDR3: TGTGCCAGCAGCGTGGCTAGCGGGAGTTGGGAGACCCAGTACTTC.

The chain joins TRBV5-4 to TRBJ2-3; 8 nucleotides line up with TRBD2. Trimming cost V 1 base and J 1 base; bases outside gene matches: 8. CDR1 is SGHNT and CDR2 is YYREEE in the germline V gene (reference sequence). The CDR3 runs 17 residues. CDR3 residues: CASSLTGRGLGTDTQYF. CDR3 sequence (DNA): TGTGCCAGCAGCTTGACCGGGAGGGGCTTGGGCACAGATACGCAGTATTTT.

The chain is built from TRBV2 and TRBJ2-1; 9 bases are a match to TRBD2. Looked up from germline, CDR1 is SNHLY and CDR2 is FYNNEI. The length of the CDR3 is 19 residues. The V gene end was trimmed by 2 bases and the J gene end by 5 bases; junction bases not matched to a gene: 16. The CDR3 DNA reads TGTGCCAGCAGTGAACGGCTAGCGGGGACGGTAGGGGATCACAATGAGCAGTTCTTC. Residues: CASSERLAGTVGDHNEQFF.

The chain joins TRBV2 to TRBJ2-3, with D unresolved. Germline V gene data show CDR1 as SNHLY and CDR2 as FYNNEI. CDR3 size: 14 residues. V gave up 8 bases and J gave up 1 base, with 13 bases separating them. CDR3 bases: TGTGCCAGCCCCCTGTCTACAGGCACAGATACGCAGTATTTT. Residues: CASPLSTGTDTQYF. The full variable domain, in which reference TRBV2 and TRBJ2-3 provide the parts outside the CDR3, is EPEVTQTPSHQVTQMGQEVILRCVPISNHLYFYWYRQILGQKVEFLVSFYNNEISEKSEIFDDQFSVERPDGSNFTLKIRSTKLEDSAMYFCASPLSTGTDTQYFGPGTRLTVL.

This rearrangement joins TRBV5-1 to TRBJ1-1; the D is unclear. The germline CDR1 and CDR2 sequences are SGHRS and YFSETQ. CDR3 length equals 13 residues. Trimming pared 2 bases from V and 1 base from J, leaving 6 bases between. This CDR3 is CASSFRTNTEAFF. The CDR3 region has the DNA TGCGCCAGCAGCTTTAGGACGAACACTGAAGCTTTCTTT.

V gene TRBV28 combines with J gene TRBJ2-1, with D possibly being TRBD2 (5 bases). Looked up from germline, CDR1 is MDHEN and CDR2 is SYDVKM. The V end lost 8 bases, the J end lost 0 bases, and 8 bases lay between the germline ends. The CDR3 sequence is 13 residues long. CDR3 region: CASGGSSYNEQFF. For the CDR3, the DNA is TGTGCCAGCGGTGGGAGCTCCTACAATGAGCAGTTCTTC.

The V gene is TRBV7-2, the J gene TRBJ2-1; no definite D call. The V gene's germline CDR1 is SGHTA and CDR2 FQGNSA. Trimming took off 5 bases at V and 0 bases at J, with 8 bases between the two ends. The CDR3 contains 14 residues. CDR3 nucleotide sequence: TGTGCCAGCAGCCCCCCACACTCCTACAATGAGCAGTTCTTC. Protein sequence: CASSPPHSYNEQFF.